These 21 T cell receptor beta chains were sequenced from one sample in a study of identical twins. TCRdb redid the calling of the 5' RACE reads with MiXCR, one entry per CDR3 protein. The data contain a few hundred thousand distinct CDR3 sequences, 7.5% to 10% of them singletons. These data were also filed under a second study, of yellow fever vaccine responses in identical twins.

Sequenced input: PBMCs. These receptors came from a woman aged 18-29 years in good health.

This clonotype was counted a few times. CDR3 bases: TGTGCCAGCAGCGTAGAGGGGGACTACAATGAGCAGTTCTTC. Its translation: CASSVEGDYNEQFF. The V and J genes are TRBV9 and TRBJ2-1, with D possibly TRBD1 on 6 matching bases. Per germline, CDR1 SGDLS and CDR2 YYNGEE. The CDR3 loop spans 14 amino acids. V lost 0 bases and J 3 bases, leaving 7 bases between the germline ends.

This clonotype was seen ten or more times. The J gene is TRBJ2-2, the V gene TRBV12-3 or TRBV12-4, with 11 bases aligning to TRBD1. CDR3 length: 14 amino acids. V lost 6 bases to trimming and J lost 6 bases; unmatched junction nucleotides: 3. CDR3 sequence: CASRGTGGPGELFF. CDR3 DNA: TGTGCCAGCAGGGGGACAGGGGGTCCCGGGGAGCTGTTTTTT.

In its sample, this clonotype was seen a few times. This chain connects TRBV6-5 to TRBJ2-3, with D tentatively TRBD2 (6 bases). Looked up from germline, CDR1 is MNHEY and CDR2 is SVGAGI. The CDR3 consists of 15 residues. Trimming removed 2 bases at V and 5 bases at J, with 14 bases between. As DNA, the CDR3 is TGTGCCAGCAGTTACGGTAGCGGAGAGAGAGATACGCAGTATTTT. This translates into CASSYGSGERDTQYF.

This chain uses TRBV7-9 with TRBJ2-4, with D uncertain. Germline lookup yields CDR1 SEHNR and CDR2 FQNEAQ (reference sequence). The CDR3 is 13 amino acids. The V and J ends lost 2 bases and 7 bases respectively, with 9 bases between them. CDR3 bases: TGTGCCAGCAGCTTACCGGGCCCCAACATTCAGTACTTC. This translates into CASSLPGPNIQYF.

In this sample, this clonotype turned up many times. The V call is TRBV14, the J call TRBJ2-7; D remains ambiguous. The CDR3 consists of 13 residues. Trimming cost V 4 bases and J 4 bases, with 11 bases left between them. The germline V gene has CDR1 SGHDN and CDR2 FVKESK. Written as DNA, the CDR3 is TGTGCCAGCAGCCCAGCTTACGGGTACGAGCAGTACTTC. It codes for CASSPAYGYEQYF.

This clonotype was counted at least ten times. V is TRBV24-1 and J is TRBJ2-2; D may be TRBD2 (5 bases). CDR3 length equals 17 residues. V was shortened by 2 bases and J by 5 bases, with 17 bases between the two germline ends. CDR1 and CDR2 from the germline V gene are KGHDR and SFDVKD. The CDR3 here is CATSDSPGTGKTGELFF. In nucleotides, the CDR3 is TGTGCCACCAGTGATTCTCCGGGAACGGGGAAAACCGGGGAGCTGTTTTTT.

This chain uses TRBV28 with TRBJ2-1; no clear D. The V gene's germline CDR1 is MDHEN and CDR2 SYDVKM. V was clipped by 3 bases and J by 7 bases, with 13 bases between them. The CDR3 runs 14 residues. The CDR3 reads CASSFQDRRNEQFF. CDR3 DNA sequence: TGTGCCAGCAGTTTCCAGGATCGGAGAAATGAGCAGTTCTTC.

A remark on this clonotype: This clone may be a read error of a much larger clone one base away. The chain joins TRBV29-1 to TRBJ2-2; either TRBD1 or TRBD2 may fit D (5 bases each). The CDR3 totals 13 residues. Germline V gene sequence: CDR1 SQVTM, CDR2 ANQGSEA. CDR3: CSVAGRMTEELFF. CDR3 bases: TGCAGCGTTGCGGGGCGGATGACCGAGGAGCTGTTTTTT.

CDR3 sequence: CASRVTGGFGYTF. CDR3 in DNA: TGTGCCAGCAGGGTGACAGGGGGCTTTGGCTACACCTTC. The genes are TRBV7-2 and TRBJ1-2; TRBD1 aligns across 10 bases. The germline V gene has CDR1 SGHTA and CDR2 FQGNSA. The CDR3 has 13 residues. V trimming: 6 bases; J trimming: 7 bases; junction bases outside the gene matches: 5. Filled out from reference TRBV7-2 and TRBJ1-2, the complete variable domain reads GAGVSQSPSNKVTEKGKDVELRCDPISGHTALYWYRQSLGQGLEFLIYFQGNSAPDKSGLPSDRFSAERTGGSVSTLTIQRTQQEDSAVYLCASRVTGGFGYTFGSGTRLTVV.

This clonotype came up many times. V and J are TRBV28 and TRBJ1-1; D possibly corresponds to TRBD1 (6 bases). Germline V gives CDR1 MDHEN, CDR2 SYDVKM. Trimming pared 7 bases from V and 8 bases from J, leaving 11 bases between. The CDR3 totals 11 residues. CDR3 sequence reads: CASNGGREAFF. The CDR3 coding sequence is TGTGCCAGCAACGGGGGCAGGGAAGCTTTCTTT.

This clonotype was counted a few times. The V call is TRBV15, the J call TRBJ1-3; 8 nucleotides match TRBD1. The ends lost 0 bases at V and 0 bases at J; junction bases unmatched: 7. The CDR3 is 18 amino acids. Germline values: CDR1 LNHNV, CDR2 YYDKDF (reference sequence). The CDR3 region is CATSRDPPGGLSGNTIYF. As DNA, the CDR3 is TGTGCCACCAGCAGAGATCCCCCAGGGGGCCTCTCTGGAAACACCATATATTTT.

This clonotype has ten or more counts. The chain couples TRBV4-2 to TRBJ2-3; D unclear. Germline-derived CDR1 and CDR2 are LGHNA and YNFKEQ. This CDR3 is built from 14 residues. V gave up 0 bases and J gave up 6 bases, with 10 bases separating them. In DNA form, the CDR3 reads TGTGCCAGCAGCCAAGATTCTTTTTCCGATACGCAGTATTTT. It specifies CASSQDSFSDTQYF.

This clonotype was seen ten or more times. The chain is built from TRBV7-8 and TRBJ2-1, with 11 nucleotides matching TRBD2. The CDR3 has 16 amino acids. The junction had 6 bases not matched to a gene; V was cut back by 4 bases and J by 4 bases. CDR1 SGHVS and CDR2 FQNEAQ come from the germline V gene. The CDR3 bases are TGTGCCAGCAGCTCCTCTAGCGGGGGGAAGTACAATGAGCAGTTCTTC. Residues: CASSSSSGGKYNEQFF.

This clonotype was seen repeatedly, ten times or more. This chain uses TRBV5-1 with TRBJ2-2, with D perhaps matching TRBD2 (6 bases). CDR1 is SGHRS, CDR2 YFSETQ, per germline. Trimming pared 4 bases from V and 6 bases from J, leaving 13 bases between. The CDR3 is 14 amino acids. The CDR3: CASSPWDSPGELFF. CDR3 bases: TGCGCCAGCAGCCCCTGGGACTCCCCCGGGGAGCTGTTTTTT.

This clonotype was counted at least ten times. The chain combines TRBV12-3 or TRBV12-4 with TRBJ2-3; D unresolved. Trimming stripped 5 bases from V and 0 bases from J, with 18 bases between. CDR3 size: 17 residues. The CDR3, as DNA: TGTGCCAGCAGTCCTGCCAGCTTTGGGCTGAGCACAGATACGCAGTATTTT. Its translation: CASSPASFGLSTDTQYF.

This clonotype has ten or more counts. The V and J genes are TRBV10-2 and TRBJ2-7; D is unclear. Deletions cut 4 bases from V and 4 bases from J, with 17 bases between. Germline V gene lookup returns CDR1 WSHSY and CDR2 SAAADI. The CDR3 covers 15 residues. CDR3 nucleotide sequence: TGCGCCAGCAGTGTTGGCGGAAGTGAAGGGTACGAGCAGTACTTC. Its protein product is CASSVGGSEGYEQYF.

The V and J genes are TRBV29-1 and TRBJ2-1; unclear D gene. The CDR3 covers 13 residues. CDR1 and CDR2 from the germline V gene are SQVTM and ANQGSEA. The CDR3 DNA sequence: TGCAGTGCAGGCCCGTGGGTCCTTAATGAGCAGTTCTTC. Translating gives CSAGPWVLNEQFF.

This clonotype was counted at least ten times. The chain has TRBV7-2 and TRBJ2-1; tentatively, D is TRBD1 (5 bases). The length of the CDR3 is 15 residues. Germline CDR1 SGHTA, CDR2 FQGNSA. Trimming left V 9 bases short and J 5 bases short, with 20 bases between. The chain's CDR3 is CASRQRARTDNEQFF. The CDR3 DNA reads TGTGCCAGTCGACAGCGTGCCCGAACAGACAATGAGCAGTTCTTC.

This clonotype was detected many times. V gene TRBV11-2 combines with J gene TRBJ2-3; 7 nucleotides match TRBD2. The V segment lost 3 bases and the J segment 3 bases; nucleotides outside the gene matches: 18. Germline V gene lookup returns CDR1 SGHAT and CDR2 FQNNGV. CDR3 length: 19 amino acids. The CDR3 region is CASSLFSTRLAEGTDTQYF. The CDR3, as DNA: TGTGCCAGCAGCTTGTTTTCCACCCGGCTAGCGGAGGGTACAGATACGCAGTATTTT.

This clonotype was seen repeatedly, ten times or more. This chain links TRBV12-3 or TRBV12-4 with TRBJ2-7; possibly TRBD2 for D (6 bases). CDR3 length: 13 amino acids. V shed 3 bases and J shed 3 bases, with 9 bases lying between them. DNA of the CDR3: TGTGCCAGCAGTTTTGATAGCGGCTACGAGCAGTACTTC. Its protein product is CASSFDSGYEQYF.

The J gene is TRBJ1-1, the V gene TRBV12-3 or TRBV12-4; possible D gene TRBD1, 5 bases. This CDR3 has 15 residues. Trimming pared 8 bases from V and 1 base from J, leaving 17 bases between. The CDR3 sequence: CASLPFGTSNTEAFF. CDR3 nucleotide sequence: TGTGCCAGCCTACCCTTTGGGACTTCGAACACTGAAGCTTTCTTT.